This T cell receptor (beta chain) was sequenced during a study of spatial heterogeneity in lung cancer (dated by TCRdb to 2018 to 2020). In the study overall: More beta-chain than alpha-chain transcripts were consistently detected, likely reflecting higher beta-chain transcript abundance. Nonsynonymous mutation counts, determined by whole-exome sequencing of tumor tissue, were related to features of the TCR repertoire. In tumor regions, TCR transcript counts showed a strong correlation with a T cell transcriptional module score derived from matched bulk RNA-seq. Both alpha and beta chains were TCR-sequenced in samples taken at surgery, namely 220 tumor regions, 61 to 65 matched nontumor lung samples and 55 to 60 PBMC samples. TCR alpha and beta repertoires were quantitatively compared across multiple tumor regions, matched nontumor lung and blood in non-small cell lung cancer. In the raw uncorrected reads, each unique combination of TCR and UMI appeared more than ten times on average. Overall study outcomes, separate from this receptor: Confirming at a functional level the hypothesis that regional TCRs recognize regional mutations was considered to require additional single-cell paired TCR alpha and beta sequencing. Counts of ubiquitous and regional expanded TCRs correlated with counts of ubiquitous and regional nonsynonymous mutations, respectively. TCR-seq coverage of tumor T cells was estimated at only roughly 7.7% for alpha chains and 12% to 15% for beta chains. The tumor nonsynonymous mutation count correlated with the number of expanded alpha and beta TCRs within the tumor.

The table lists this clonotype with many counts. Its antigen target is currently unknown. No qualities accompany the bases; no much larger clone lies one base away. CDR1 and CDR2, looked up from the germline V gene (reference sequence), are DFQATT and SNEGSKA. V is cut back by 1 base and J by 2 bases, with 9 bases in the junction unmatched. The CDR3 sequence holds 17 residues, the cysteine and phenylalanine included. The entry retains the CDR3 DNA only, 51 bases that are in frame from base 1. The library was made by 5' RACE. Sequenced using a NextSeq 500. In the TCR library protocol, a unique molecular identifier was attached to each TCR cDNA molecule so that PCR and sequencing errors could be corrected. As for the original processing: TCR identification, UMI-based error correction and CDR3 extraction were performed with Decombinator tools. TCRs above a frequency of 2 per 1,000, corresponding to the top 1% of the tumor frequency distribution, were defined as expanded. Expanded tumor TCRs statistically deemed absent (corrected P<0.05) from at least one tumor region were classed as regional, and all other expanded tumor TCRs were classed as ubiquitous. Each repertoire was subsampled 100 times to 5,000 TCRs, after which Renyi diversity was computed with the R vegan package. CDR3 similarity networks were built from amino acid triplet string-kernel similarity, with CDR3s being connected when pairwise similarity was above 0.82. The public reads were run again by TCRdb, first through fastp at Q25 and then through MiXCR, and only productive beta chains were kept. Each CDR3 protein appears once, grouped with its most common genes and DNA. For this entry, the V and J calls and clone size follow TCRdb and not the study's own pipeline. The sample table contains about 100,000 distinct CDR3 sequences; only one count was recorded for about 4.4% of them. Around 20% of the sample is held by the ten biggest clonotypes.

The sample's time point label is to be understood as: sample taken at primary tumor resection. Donors were around 71 patients with early-stage, untreated non-small cell lung cancer from the lung TRACERx cohort. Without any cell sorting, TCR sequencing was performed on whole RNA extracted either from tumor and nontumor lung tissue or from cryopreserved PBMC samples. Only patients with enough RNA available from two or more tumor regions were chosen for TCR sequencing. Before being selected, tumor and adjacent nontumor lung specimens were reviewed by a lung pathologist. The V and J segments used are TRBV20-1 and TRBJ2-3; the junction holds 10 bases that match TRBD1. This clonotype was sampled from a male donor with early-stage non-small cell lung cancer. Sequenced material: lung tumor tissue, taken at surgery. CDR3 reads: CSARGAMGQGFTDTQYF. The sequenced DNA: TGCAGTGCTAGAGGTGCTATGGGACAGGGGTTCACAGATACGCAGTATTTT.